This T cell receptor beta chain was sequenced in a study of beta chain features in type 1 diabetes. Study-level points and caveats: There was a moderate but significant shortening of TCRB CDR3s in all four CD4+ subsets of Type 1 diabetes patients.

V lost 7 bases and J lost 5, with 12 bases in between. This CDR3 contains 12 residues. Germline V gene lookup returns CDR1 MNHEY and CDR2 SVGAGI. Every participating donor gave one draw, a heparinised blood sample averaging approximately 120 mL. Notes on this clone: Its target is not known.

The entirety of the isolated RNA underwent reverse transcription, so expressed TCRB transcripts were sequenced. The table came from immunoSEQ multiplex PCR; TCRdb's copy has only in-frame clones and leaves some out. The top ten clones hold 5.5% to 7.5% of a sample with under 400,000 clones, roughly 15% of them seen once. The clonotype comes from a man aged 25 to 45 in good health. The chain links TRBV6-5 to TRBJ2-7, with D possibly called TRBD1 or TRBD2 (5 bases each). The sequenced sample consisted of central memory CD4+ T cells from blood. The CDR3 is CASKEGRNEQYF. In DNA, the CDR3 is TGTGCCAGCAAAGAGGGGCGTAACGAGCAGTACTTC.